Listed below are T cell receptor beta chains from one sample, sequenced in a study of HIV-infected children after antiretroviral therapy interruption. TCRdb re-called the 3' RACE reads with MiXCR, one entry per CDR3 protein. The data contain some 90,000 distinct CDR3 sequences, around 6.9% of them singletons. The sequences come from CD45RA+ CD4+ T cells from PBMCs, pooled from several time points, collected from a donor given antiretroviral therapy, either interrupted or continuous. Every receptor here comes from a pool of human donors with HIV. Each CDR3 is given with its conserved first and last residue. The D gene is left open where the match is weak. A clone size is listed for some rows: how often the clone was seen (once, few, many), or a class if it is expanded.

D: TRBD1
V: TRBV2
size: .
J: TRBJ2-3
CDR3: CASRHPSGQGALDTQYF
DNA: TGTGCCAGCAGACATCCTTCGGGACAGGGGGCATTAGATACGCAGTATTTT

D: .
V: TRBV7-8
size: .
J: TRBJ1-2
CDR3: CASSLKPNYGYTF
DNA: TGTGCCAGCAGCTTAAAACCTAACTATGGCTACACCTTC

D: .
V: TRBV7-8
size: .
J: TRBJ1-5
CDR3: CASSPLGAGLSIQPQHF
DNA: TGTGCCAGCAGCCCCCTGGGGGCGGGGTTGTCGATTCAGCCCCAGCATTTT

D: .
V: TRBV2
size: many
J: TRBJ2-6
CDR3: CASLPGGARDPLKRGANVLTF
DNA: TGTGCCAGCCTTCCCGGGGGCGCCAGGGACCCTTTGAAGCGTGGGGCCAACGTCCTGACTTTC

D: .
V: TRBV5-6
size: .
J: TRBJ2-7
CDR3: CASSLGTAQSEQYF
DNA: TGTGCCAGCAGCCTTGGGACGGCCCAATCCGAGCAGTACTTC

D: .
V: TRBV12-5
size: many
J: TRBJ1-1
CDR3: CASGSGTEHTEAFF
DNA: TGTGCTAGTGGTTCGGGGACCGAGCATACTGAAGCTTTCTTT

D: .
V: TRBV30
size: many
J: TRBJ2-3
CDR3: CAWSKTSTDTQYF
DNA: TGTGCCTGGAGTAAGACGAGCACAGATACGCAGTATTTT

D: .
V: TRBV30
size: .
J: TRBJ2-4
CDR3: CAWGIMTGQKNIQYF
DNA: TGTGCCTGGGGAATCATGACAGGCCAGAAAAACATTCAGTACTTC

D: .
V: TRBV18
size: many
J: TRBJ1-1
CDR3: CASSRDGKNTEAFF
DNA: TGTGCCAGCTCACGGGACGGGAAAAACACTGAAGCTTTCTTT

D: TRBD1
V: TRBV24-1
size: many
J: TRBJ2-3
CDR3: CATSGAGGGTDTQYF
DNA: TGTGCCACCAGTGGGGCAGGGGGCGGCACAGATACGCAGTATTTT

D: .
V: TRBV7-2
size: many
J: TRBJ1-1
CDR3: CASSLDVGAAEAFF
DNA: TGTGCCAGCAGCTTAGATGTGGGGGCGGCTGAAGCTTTCTTT

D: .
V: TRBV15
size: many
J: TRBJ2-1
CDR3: CATSREFGGMQFF
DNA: TGTGCCACCAGCAGAGAGTTTGGAGGGATGCAGTTCTTC

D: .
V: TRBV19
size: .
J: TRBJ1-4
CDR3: CASRKREGGEKLFF
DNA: TGTGCCAGTAGAAAGCGGGAAGGAGGGGAAAAACTGTTTTTT

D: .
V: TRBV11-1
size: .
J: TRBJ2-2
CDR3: CASSFGAGELFF
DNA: TGTGCCAGCAGCTTCGGGGCCGGGGAGCTGTTTTTT

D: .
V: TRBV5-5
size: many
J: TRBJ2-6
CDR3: CASSLLMGSGANVLTF
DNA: TGTGCCAGCAGCTTATTAATGGGCTCCGGGGCCAACGTCCTGACTTTC

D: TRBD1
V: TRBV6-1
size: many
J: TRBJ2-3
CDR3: CASSLDRVTDTQYF
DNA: TGTGCCAGCAGCCTGGACAGGGTCACAGATACGCAGTATTTT

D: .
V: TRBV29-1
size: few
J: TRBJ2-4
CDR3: CSAFLAPIQGLAKNIQYF
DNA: TGCAGCGCCTTCCTGGCCCCAATACAGGGACTAGCCAAAAACATTCAGTACTTC

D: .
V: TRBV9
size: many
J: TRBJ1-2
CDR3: CASSYRDIYGYTF
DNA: TGTGCCAGCAGCTACCGGGACATTTATGGCTACACCTTC

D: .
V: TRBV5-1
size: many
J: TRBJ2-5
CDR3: CASSWGGSTQQRGETQYF
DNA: TGCGCCAGCAGCTGGGGCGGCTCGACGCAACAAAGGGGAGAGACCCAGTACTTC

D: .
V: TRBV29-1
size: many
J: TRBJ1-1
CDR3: CSVDAAGTEAFF
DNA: TGCAGCGTTGACGCCGCAGGGACTGAAGCTTTCTTT

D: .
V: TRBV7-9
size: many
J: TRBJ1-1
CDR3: CASSLVGMNTEAFF
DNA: TGTGCCAGCAGCTTAGTCGGCATGAACACTGAAGCTTTCTTT

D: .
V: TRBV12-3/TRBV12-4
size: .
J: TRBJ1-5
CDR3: CASSPRDTGIQHF
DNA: TGTGCCAGCAGTCCTCGGGACACCGGCATCCAGCATTTT

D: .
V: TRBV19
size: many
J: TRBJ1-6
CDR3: CASSIAFLDSPLHF
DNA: TGTGCCAGTAGTATCGCCTTCCTGGATTCACCCCTCCACTTT

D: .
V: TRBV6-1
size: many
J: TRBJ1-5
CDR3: CASSDTGRGNQPQHF
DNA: TGTGCCAGCAGTGACACAGGGAGGGGGAATCAGCCCCAGCATTTT

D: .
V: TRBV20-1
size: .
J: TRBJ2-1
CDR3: CSATSSSYNEQFF
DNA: TGCAGTGCTACGTCCAGCTCCTACAATGAGCAGTTCTTC

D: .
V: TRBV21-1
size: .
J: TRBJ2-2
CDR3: CASSSSRGGSIWGTGELFF
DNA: TGTGCCAGCAGCTCCTCTCGAGGGGGTAGTATATGGGGCACCGGGGAGCTGTTTTTT

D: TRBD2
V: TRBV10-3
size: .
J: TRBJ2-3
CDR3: CAISFWTSGSADTQYF
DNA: TGTGCCATCAGTTTCTGGACTAGCGGGAGTGCAGATACGCAGTATTTT

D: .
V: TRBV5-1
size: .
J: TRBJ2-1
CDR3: CASSLDHMSSYNEQFF
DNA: TGCGCCAGCAGCTTGGACCACATGAGCTCCTACAATGAGCAGTTCTTC

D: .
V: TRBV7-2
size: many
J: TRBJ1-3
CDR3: CASSFVNSGNTIYF
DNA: TGTGCCAGCAGCTTCGTCAACTCTGGAAACACCATATATTTT

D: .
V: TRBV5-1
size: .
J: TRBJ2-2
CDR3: CASSLKQDTGDLFF
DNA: TGCGCCAGCAGCTTGAAACAGGACACCGGGGACCTGTTTTTT

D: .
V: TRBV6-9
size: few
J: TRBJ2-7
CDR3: CASTNYEQYF
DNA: TGTGCCAGCACTAACTACGAGCAGTACTTC

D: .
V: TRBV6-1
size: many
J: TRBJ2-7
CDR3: CASSESQGHYEQYF
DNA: TGTGCCAGCAGTGAATCCCAGGGACACTACGAGCAGTACTTC

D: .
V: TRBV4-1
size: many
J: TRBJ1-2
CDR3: CASSHGRSNYGYTF
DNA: TGCGCCAGCAGCCACGGACGGTCTAACTATGGCTACACCTTC

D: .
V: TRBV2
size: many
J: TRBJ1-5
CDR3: CASSEVSNQPQHF
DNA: TGTGCCAGCAGTGAAGTGAGCAATCAGCCCCAGCATTTT

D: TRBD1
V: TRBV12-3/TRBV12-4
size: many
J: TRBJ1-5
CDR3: CASSLPGGQPQHF
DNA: TGTGCCAGCAGTTTACCAGGGGGCCAGCCCCAGCATTTT

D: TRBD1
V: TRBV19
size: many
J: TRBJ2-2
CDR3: CASSPGQGNTGELFF
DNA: TGTGCCAGTAGCCCAGGACAGGGGAACACCGGGGAGCTGTTTTTT

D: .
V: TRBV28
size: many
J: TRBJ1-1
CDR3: CASSPQTSLNTEAFF
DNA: TGTGCCAGCAGTCCGCAGACAAGCCTTAACACTGAAGCTTTCTTT

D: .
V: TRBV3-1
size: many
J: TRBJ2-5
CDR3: CASSQDHGGRATQYF
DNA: TGTGCCAGCAGCCAAGACCACGGCGGGCGGGCGACCCAGTACTTC

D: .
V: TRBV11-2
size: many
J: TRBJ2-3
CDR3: CASSFGTTSTDTQYF
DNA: TGTGCCAGCAGCTTCGGGACGACTAGCACAGATACGCAGTATTTT

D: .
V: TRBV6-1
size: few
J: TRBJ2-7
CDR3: CASSQRQALSYEQYF
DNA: TGTGCCAGCAGTCAACGACAGGCCCTCTCCTACGAGCAGTACTTC

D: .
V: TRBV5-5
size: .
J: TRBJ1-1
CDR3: CASSIGLRGWDTEAFF
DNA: TGTGCCAGCAGTATAGGGCTCCGTGGTTGGGACACTGAAGCTTTCTTT

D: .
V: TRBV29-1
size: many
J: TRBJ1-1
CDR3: CSVDRQLNTEAFF
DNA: TGCAGCGTTGACCGTCAGCTGAACACTGAAGCTTTCTTT

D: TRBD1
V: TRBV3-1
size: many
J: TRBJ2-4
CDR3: CASRRTILGGGGIQYF
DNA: TGTGCCAGCAGGCGCACAATACTAGGGGGCGGCGGCATTCAGTACTTC

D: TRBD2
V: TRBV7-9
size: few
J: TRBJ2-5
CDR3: CASSIGPGGRGDQYF
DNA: TGTGCCAGCAGCATCGGGCCCGGCGGACGGGGGGACCAGTACTTC

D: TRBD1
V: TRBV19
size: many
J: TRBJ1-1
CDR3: CASSTGGFGANTEAFF
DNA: TGTGCCAGTAGTACAGGGGGGTTCGGCGCGAACACTGAAGCTTTCTTT

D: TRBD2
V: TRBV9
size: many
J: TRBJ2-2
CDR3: CASSVALAGLNTGELFF
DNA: TGTGCCAGCAGCGTAGCCCTAGCGGGGCTTAACACCGGGGAGCTGTTTTTT

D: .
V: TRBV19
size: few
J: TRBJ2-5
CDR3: CASSRFRETQYF
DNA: TGTGCCAGTAGCCGCTTCCGGGAGACCCAGTACTTC

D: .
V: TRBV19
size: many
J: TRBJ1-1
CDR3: CASSIRGPSAEAFF
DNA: TGTGCCAGTAGTATACGAGGACCCTCGGCTGAAGCTTTCTTT

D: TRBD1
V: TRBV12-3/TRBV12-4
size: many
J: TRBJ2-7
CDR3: CASSWTGDEQYF
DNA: TGTGCCAGCAGTTGGACAGGGGACGAGCAGTACTTC

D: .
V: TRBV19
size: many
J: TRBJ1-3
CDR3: CASASRGSGNTIYF
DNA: TGTGCCAGCGCCAGCAGGGGATCTGGAAACACCATATATTTT

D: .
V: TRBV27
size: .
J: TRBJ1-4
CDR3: CASSLFRFPNEKLFF
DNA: TGTGCCAGCAGTTTATTTCGGTTCCCTAATGAAAAACTGTTTTTT

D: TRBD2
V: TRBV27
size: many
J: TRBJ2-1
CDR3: CASSTTGLAEYNEQFF
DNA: TGTGCCAGCTCAACGACAGGACTAGCGGAATACAATGAGCAGTTCTTC